Sequencing of this TCR beta chain was carried out in a study of T cell repertoires in cytomegalovirus infection. At the level of the study: Signatures in public TCR beta sequences pointed to both CMV infection and matching HLA type.

Study-level points and caveats: CMV carriers with the relevant HLA were identified by cumulative public TCR beta family frequency. It was HLA-C-restricted CMV-specific TCR beta clonotypes that dominated the response ex vivo.

Germline V gives CDR1 DFQATT, CDR2 SNEGSKA (reference sequence). Trimming took 0 bases from V and 5 from J; bases not matched to a gene: 12. The CDR3 loop spans 16 amino acids. TCRdb passed the reads through MiXCR, listing each CDR3 protein once. The sample contains around 120,000 distinct CDR3 sequences, 20% to 30% of which appear only once. As for this clonotype: Its target is not known.

This sequence joins TRBV20-1 and TRBJ2-5, with TRBD2 matching 7 bases. The sequencing sample was made of PBMCs, sequenced either directly or after in vitro stimulation (not recorded which). The receptor's source is a human donor in good health (CMV status not recorded). Some clones in this sample may be carry-over from other donors' samples. CDR3 nucleotides: TGCAGTGCTAGAGATGGGGGGGGAGGCCCCCCGGAGACCCAGTACTTC. It translates to CSARDGGGGPPETQYF.